The clone carrying this T cell receptor (beta chain) was seen many times. Its specificity is not known. The CDR3 contains 19 residues. CDR1 and CDR2 from the germline V gene are SGHAT and FQDESV (reference sequence). Between the trimmed V and J ends, which lost 1 base and 2 bases, there was a span of 23 bases. This entry is derived from a study of response to subunit inactivated influenza vaccine. Study conclusions and caveats: The authors offered the suggestion that each seasonal influenza vaccination recruits few new T cells.

TCRdb reprocessed the RT-PCR reads via MiXCR and lists one record per CDR3 protein. There are hundreds of thousands of distinct CDR3 sequences in the sample; around 15% occur only once, and approximately 7.6% lies in the top ten. The rearrangement links TRBV11-1 to TRBJ1-2; D is ambiguous. The input for sequencing was PBMCs from blood, taken approximately 15 days before vaccination. The TCR sequence derives from a man in his forties or fifties who received an inactivated influenza vaccine. CDR3 loop: CASSLGGYGRRPGNYGYTF. The DNA for the CDR3 is TGTGCCAGCAGCTTAGGAGGGTATGGACGCCGTCCGGGGAACTATGGCTACACCTTC.